The clone carrying this TCR beta chain was found once. What it binds is unknown. The sample is drawn from a study of STAT3 mutations in large granular lymphocyte leukemia. Whole-study findings and limits: Some patients had dominant TCR clones larger than their STAT3 mutant burden. In T-cell large granular lymphocyte leukemia, about half of patients showed multiple immunodominant subclonotypes. Some patients had persisting codominant clonotypes that could mask small clones.

Method: immunoSEQ multiplex PCR; TCRdb's copy keeps in-frame clones and lacks some. The sample has just over 15,000 clones, about nine tenths seen once. Material for sequencing was peripheral blood mononuclear cells. The receptor comes from a woman aged 45-59 years with T-cell large granular lymphocyte leukemia. Some clones in this sample may be carry-over from other donors' samples.

The DNA for the CDR3 is TGCGCCAGCAGCTTGGTACAGGGAGGGCGGTACGAGCAGTACTTC. Protein product: CASSLVQGGRYEQYF. V usage is TRBV5-1 and J usage is TRBJ2-7; D is perhaps TRBD2 (7 bases). The V end was cut by 0 bases, the J end by 4 bases, with 14 bases between. Germline V CDR1 and CDR2: SGHRS, YFSETQ. The length of the CDR3 is 15 residues.